The 27 T cell receptor beta chains presented below share a single source sample, sequenced in a study of cytomegalovirus exposure and HLA in healthy donors (dated by TCRdb to between 2016 and 2019). Receptors were amplified or captured by the immunoSEQ multiplex PCR assay. For the multiplex PCR, a mixture combining 60 forward primers for TCR Vbeta segments and 13 reverse primers for TCR Jbeta segments was used. TCRdb took this table from immuneACCESS and kept in-frame rearrangements with V and J called. Such tables lack part of the clones; where checked against another copy, unresolved V genes explain under half of the gap, and the rest is unexplained. This sample has 150,000 to 200,000 clones in its table, and 62% of those were observed once. 2.5% to 3% of the sample is held by the ten biggest clonotypes. Sequencing input: PBMCs. Receptors originate from a man aged 35 to 55 in good health and CMV-seronegative.

V gene TRBV7-2 combines with J gene TRBJ2-5; 8 bases fit TRBD1. The CDR3 is 13 residues long. CDR1 is SGHTA and CDR2 is FQGNSA in the germline V gene. V gave up 8 bases and J gave up 5 bases; unmatched junction bases: 7. The CDR3 region is CASGRGLVETQYF. CDR3 nucleotide sequence: TGTGCCAGCGGCAGGGGGCTAGTTGAGACCCAGTACTTC.

This chain links TRBV21-1 with TRBJ2-7; the D segment call TRBD2 is taken from the table without a DNA check. TRBV21-1 is a pseudogene segment. The CDR3 totals 15 residues. In DNA, the CDR3 is TGTGCCAGCAGCAAAGAGGGGCGGGGGCGCTACGAGCAGTACTTC. Translation gives CASSKEGRGRYEQYF.

CDR3 residues: CASSTRTSGGGGGWVYNEQFF. The CDR3 DNA is TGTGCCAGCAGCACCCGGACTAGCGGGGGGGGAGGGGGCTGGGTCTACAATGAGCAGTTCTTC. The chain employs TRBV21-1 and TRBJ2-1; the tabulated D call, TRBD2, remains unverified against the DNA. TRBV21-1 is assigned pseudogene status. The CDR3 is 21 residues long.

The chain is built from TRBV28 and TRBJ1-4, with 10 nucleotides matching TRBD1. Unmatched junction bases numbered 10, after V lost 1 base and J lost 5 bases. The CDR3 contains 18 residues. Per the germline V gene, CDR1 is MDHEN and CDR2 is SYDVKM. The CDR3 protein is CASSLSGQGTLPNEKLFF. The DNA of the CDR3 is TGTGCCAGCAGTTTATCGGGACAGGGGACCCTCCCGAATGAAAAACTGTTTTTT.

This clone showed up just a few times. The chain recombines TRBV6-5 with TRBJ2-5; D unclear. From germline, CDR1 is MNHEY and CDR2 SVGAGI. The CDR3 has 14 amino acids. Trimming left V 0 bases short and J 5 bases short, with 10 bases between. The CDR3 sequence is CASSYSTSSETQYF. The CDR3 region has the DNA TGTGCCAGCAGTTACTCGACATCTTCGGAGACCCAGTACTTC.

The J gene is TRBJ1-3, the V gene TRBV9; possible D gene TRBD1, 5 bases. Looked up from germline, CDR1 is SGDLS and CDR2 is YYNGEE. The V end was cut by 4 bases, the J end by 0 bases, with 11 bases between. This CDR3 is built from 15 residues. The CDR3 is CASSPDSYSGNTIYF. CDR3 in DNA: TGTGCCAGCAGCCCCGACAGCTACTCTGGAAACACCATATATTTT.

The V call is TRBV5-1, the J call TRBJ2-5; possible D gene TRBD2, 5 bases. The CDR3 has 15 amino acids. V was trimmed by 4 bases and J by 5 bases, leaving 18 bases between them. The germline CDR1 and CDR2 sequences are SGHRS and YFSETQ. CDR3 sequence (DNA): TGCGCCAGCAGCCCCGTAGGGAGCACCGATGAGACCCAGTACTTC. Translating gives CASSPVGSTDETQYF.

This chain links TRBV6-1 with TRBJ2-7; no clear D gene. The CDR3 spans 14 residues. Germline-derived CDR1 and CDR2 are MNHNS and SASEGT. The V end lost 7 bases, the J end lost 1 base, and 14 bases lay between the germline ends. The CDR3: CASTRTGYSYEQYF. For the CDR3, the DNA is TGTGCCAGCACCCGAACGGGTTATTCCTACGAGCAGTACTTC.

Comments on this clone: Relative to the germline gene, one junction end is altered; a read error may explain this. J is TRBJ2-1 and V is TRBV7-9, with D maybe TRBD2 (6 bases). The CDR3 is 16 amino acids. From germline, CDR1 is SEHNR and CDR2 FQNEAQ (reference sequence). CDR3 amino acids: CSSSPPAGYSDDEQFF. CDR3 in DNA: TGTTCCAGCAGCCCCCCGGCGGGATATAGCGATGATGAGCAGTTCTTC.

There are a few counts of this clone. V usage is TRBV10-3 and J usage is TRBJ2-1; D is ambiguous. The CDR3 totals 13 residues. CDR1 and CDR2 (germline): ENHRY, SYGVKD. Trimming shortened V by 6 bases and J by 6 bases, and 12 bases separated the two germline ends. CDR3 loop: CAIRSLRSNEQFF. The CDR3 coding sequence is TGTGCCATCAGGTCACTTAGGAGCAATGAGCAGTTCTTC.

This clone has a handful of counts. The rearrangement joins TRBV7-2 to TRBJ2-5; 7 bases line up with TRBD1. The germline gives CDR1 SGHTA, CDR2 FQGNSA. The CDR3 covers 15 residues. J lost 2 bases, V lost 3 bases, and 6 bases had no gene match. The CDR3 nucleotides read TGTGCCAGCAGCTTCCAGGGACAGTTACAAGAGACCCAGTACTTC. The encoded protein is CASSFQGQLQETQYF.

V usage is TRBV6-7 and J usage is TRBJ1-1, with TRBD1 matching over 10 bases. Being an ORF, TRBV6-7 has a function that is uncertain. The CDR3 totals 16 residues. With 9 bases clipped from V and 4 bases from J, the junction kept 14 bases outside the gene matches. The CDR3 region is CARNRDRGLGTTEAFF. As DNA, the CDR3 is TGTGCCAGGAACCGGGACAGGGGATTGGGGACCACTGAAGCTTTCTTT.

This clone has only one observation. The chain recombines TRBV6-6 with TRBJ1-5; 10 bases align to TRBD1. Germline trimming cut 6 bases from V and 5 bases from J; bases unmatched to any gene: 7. The germline CDR1 and CDR2 sequences are MNHNY and SVGAGI (reference sequence). This CDR3 has 15 amino acids. The CDR3 DNA reads as TGTGCCAGCAGACTTCGACAGGGGGCTCATCAGCCCCAGCATTTT. Translating gives CASRLRQGAHQPQHF.

J is TRBJ2-7 and V is TRBV7-2, with 12 bases identical to TRBD2. From germline, CDR1 is SGHTA and CDR2 FQGNSA. The V gene end was trimmed by 2 bases and the J gene end by 7 bases; junction bases not matched to a gene: 6. The CDR3 is 15 amino acids. The chain's CDR3 is CASSLSSGGAGEQYF. CDR3 DNA: TGTGCCAGCAGCTTATCTAGCGGGGGGGCCGGGGAGCAGTACTTC. The full variable domain, with the rest looked up from reference TRBV7-2 and TRBJ2-7, is GAGVSQSPSNKVTEKGKDVELRCDPISGHTALYWYRQSLGQGLEFLIYFQGNSAPDKSGLPSDRFSAERTGGSVSTLTIQRTQQEDSAVYLCASSLSSGGAGEQYFGPGTRLTVT.

V gene TRBV10-3 combines with J gene TRBJ2-1, with 13 bases matching TRBD2. CDR1 ENHRY and CDR2 SYGVKD come from the germline V gene. There are 14 residues in the CDR3. V shed 6 bases and J 9 bases; nucleotides not matched to a gene: 5. CDR3 nucleotide sequence: TGTGCCATCAGGAAACTAGCGGGAGGGGGTGAGCAGTTCTTC. Its translation is CAIRKLAGGGEQFF.

The chain recombines TRBV5-1 with TRBJ2-7, with 7 positions matching TRBD1. V gave up 4 bases and J gave up 4 bases; unmatched junction bases: 8. The CDR3 runs to 14 residues. CDR1 SGHRS and CDR2 YFSETQ come from the germline V gene. The CDR3, as DNA: TGCGCCAGCAGCCCTAGGACAGGACCTTACGAGCAGTACTTC. It specifies CASSPRTGPYEQYF.

The gene calls are TRBV15 and TRBJ2-7; TRBD2 might be the D (5 bases). Trimming removed 0 bases at V and 4 bases at J, with 22 bases between. Per the germline V gene, CDR1 is LNHNV and CDR2 is YYDKDF (reference sequence). CDR3 length: 18 residues. CDR3 sequence (DNA): TGTGCCACCAGCAGAGAATTCCCGAGGGCGGGCCTGGGGTACGAGCAGTACTTC. Amino acids: CATSREFPRAGLGYEQYF.

This chain links TRBV7-8 with TRBJ2-3; 7 bases fit TRBD2. Trimming took 4 bases from V and 4 from J; bases not matched to a gene: 11. The germline V gene encodes CDR1 SGHVS and CDR2 FQNEAQ. The CDR3 has 16 residues. For the CDR3, the DNA is TGTGCCAGCAGCTCCGGAGCGGGATCCCCCCCAGATACGCAGTATTTT. Translating it yields CASSSGAGSPPDTQYF.

The chain carries TRBV5-1 and TRBJ2-5; 8 bases agree with TRBD2. The J call may be in error: the DNA end matches TRBJ2-7 better. The CDR3 totals 15 residues. Germline loops: CDR1 SGHRS, CDR2 YFSETQ. This CDR3 is CASSFGGGLSYEQYF. CDR3 DNA sequence: TGCGCCAGCAGCTTCGGGGGGGGCTTGTCCTACGAGCAGTACTTC.

The chain is built from TRBV10-3 and TRBJ2-5; 11 bases fit TRBD2. J lost 5 bases, V lost 3 bases, and 2 bases had no gene match. Germline CDR1 and CDR2: ENHRY and SYGVKD. CDR3 length: 14 residues. This CDR3 is CAISDSGGDETQYF. The CDR3 region has the DNA TGTGCCATCAGTGATAGCGGGGGGGATGAGACCCAGTACTTC.

J is TRBJ2-7 and V is TRBV11-1; 10 positions agree with TRBD2. Germline CDR1 reads SGHAT; CDR2 reads FQDESV (reference sequence). J was trimmed by 4 bases and V by 1 base; bases with no gene match: 4. The CDR3 runs to 15 residues. The CDR3 DNA follows: TGTGCCAGCAGCTTAGAGGCTAGCGGGAGTTACGAGCAGTACTTC. Translation gives CASSLEASGSYEQYF.

V usage is TRBV28 and J usage is TRBJ1-6, with TRBD1 matching over 9 bases. From germline, CDR1 is MDHEN and CDR2 SYDVKM. V lost 8 bases, J lost 7 bases, and 12 bases stayed unmatched. CDR3 length equals 16 residues. This CDR3 reads CASVRTGVPRNSPLHF. CDR3 nucleotide sequence: TGTGCCAGCGTTAGGACAGGGGTTCCACGGAATTCACCCCTCCACTTT.

V gene TRBV9 combines with J gene TRBJ2-1; weak D call: TRBD2 (6 bases). V lost 0 bases to trimming and J lost 4 bases, with 11 bases between them. Germline V CDR1 and CDR2: SGDLS, YYNGEE. The CDR3 runs to 15 residues. The CDR3 reads CASSVGSGHYNEQFF. The CDR3 coding sequence is TGTGCCAGCAGCGTAGGTAGCGGCCATTACAATGAGCAGTTCTTC.

The table lists this clone with many counts. V gene TRBV27 combines with J gene TRBJ2-7, with D possibly being TRBD1 (6 bases). This CDR3 comprises 14 residues. Germline-derived CDR1 and CDR2 are MNHEY and SMNVEV (reference sequence). V lost 5 bases and J 0 bases, leaving 11 bases between the germline ends. The CDR3 loop is CASSHRDTSYEQYF. The CDR3 DNA follows: TGTGCCAGCAGTCACCGGGACACCTCCTACGAGCAGTACTTC.

This clone was seen once. The V gene is TRBV30, the J gene TRBJ1-1; D may be TRBD1 (5 bases). This CDR3 is 14 amino acids long. The V end lost 4 bases, the J end lost 4 bases, and 16 bases lay between the germline ends. In germline, CDR1 is GTSNPN, CDR2 SVGIG (reference sequence). CDR3 amino acids: CAWILLPGGTEAFF. CDR3 DNA sequence: TGTGCCTGGATTCTCCTCCCCGGGGGCACTGAAGCTTTCTTT.

The table lists this clone with a few counts. The V gene is TRBV27, the J gene TRBJ2-2; 8 bases map to TRBD2. In germline, CDR1 is MNHEY, CDR2 SMNVEV (reference sequence). The CDR3 sequence is 13 residues long. V trimming: 8 bases; J trimming: 4 bases; junction bases outside the gene matches: 3. The CDR3 region is CASLGGATGELFF. The CDR3, as DNA: TGTGCCAGCCTCGGGGGGGCCACCGGGGAGCTGTTTTTT.

The rearrangement joins TRBV7-9 to TRBJ1-4, with 8 bases identical to TRBD1. This CDR3 contains 14 residues. V lost 7 bases to trimming and J lost 5 bases; unmatched junction nucleotides: 6. CDR1 SEHNR and CDR2 FQNEAQ come from the germline V gene (reference sequence). The CDR3 loop is CASTSTGANEKLFF. The DNA for the CDR3 is TGTGCCAGCACCTCGACAGGGGCCAATGAAAAACTGTTTTTT. Full variable domain (missing parts from reference TRBV7-9 and TRBJ1-4): DTGVSQNPRHKITKRGQNVTFRCDPISEHNRLYWYRQTLGQGPEFLTYFQNEAQLEKSRLLSDRFSAERPKGSFSTLEIQRTEQGDSAMYLCASTSTGANEKLFFGSGTQLSVL.